This TCR beta chain was sequenced during a study of shared clonotypes between healthy human individuals (dated by TCRdb to 2020 to 2022). Background for the entire study: A couple of women and a few men aged 18 to 49 years were included in the cohort. For each donor, three plates each were used for CD4 naive and CD4 memory, two plates were used for CD8 naive, and one plate was used for CD8 memory. Blood TCR repertoires of roughly five healthy adults were deeply sequenced to estimate repertoire size and the extent of clonotype sharing between individuals. To increase sequencing depth and limit assay-specific biases, TCR repertoire library preparation and sequencing were carried out by different laboratories using diverse techniques. Between about 0.85 and 10 billion PBMCs per donor were obtained by leukapheresis. General findings and caveats noted by the study authors: Sampling was restricted to blood, and TCR repertoires in tissue are likely to differ from TCR repertoires in blood. Compared with non-shared clonotypes, the clonotypes found in all four sorted-subset donors had higher generation probabilities. Because the study included a small number of donors, the genetic and exposure-history diversity represented was limited. Pairwise subsampling indicated that sequencing depth was expected to affect the degree of clonotype sharing among donors. Estimated clonotype richness was generally larger for naive than for memory subsets. Across several donors, around 5% of naive CD4, roughly 3.5% of naive CD8, 2% to 2.5% of memory CD4, and approximately 0.4% of memory CD8 clonotypes were shared. Even with the large sequencing depth, rarefaction of the sorted-subset datasets indicated that sequencing was incomplete.

On this clone itself: Its target antigen remains unknown. No much larger clone is present one base from it, and per-base qualities are unavailable.

The donors were healthy, HIV-negative adults with no recently reported acute infections or vaccinations. Every donor was a Caucasian adult residing in Nashville, Tennessee, USA. CD4+ T cells were enriched through magnetic negative selection, after which naive cells were positively selected on CD45RA and the remaining negative fraction served as the memory subset. Blood was obtained by leukapheresis, after which PBMCs were separated by Ficoll-Histopaque density gradient centrifugation and cryopreserved in liquid nitrogen vapor phase. Analytical flow cytometry was used to check the purity and quantity of each magnetically sorted T cell population. Genomic DNA was isolated from every sorted fraction and measured by UV absorbance on a Nanodrop 2000c. The CDR3 starts with the cysteine, ends with the phenylalanine, and has 17 residues. Kept here is only the CDR3 DNA, which spans 51 bases and is read in frame from base 1. CDR1 and CDR2, looked up from the germline V gene, are SGHVS and FQNEAQ. Relative to germline, V is missing 0 bases and J is missing 10 bases, with 9 bases of the junction outside any gene match.

Using the deep immunoSEQ assay, TCR CDR3 regions were amplified from genomic DNA by multiplex PCR. Extracted genomic DNA from each cell subset was spread evenly across all wells of several immunoSEQ 96-well plates, with each plate serving as a replicate. For sorted subsets, approximately 210 ng genomic DNA, equal to 30,000 to 35,000 T cell genomes, was loaded into each replicate PCR. The purified libraries were quantified using a Qubit 3.0 fluorometer, sized with a Bioanalyzer 2100, and then quantified again using the KAPA Library Quantification kit. A separate single-read 150-cycle Illumina NextSeq 550 flow cell was used to sequence each immunoSEQ 96-well plate. The authors' pipeline ran thus. Because the immunoSEQ output held only junctional sequences and lacked quality scores, the filtering could not match the filtering applied to full-length reads. To assign V/J genes and CDR3, sequences were annotated using PyIR, a Python wrapper for IgBLAST v1.9, with IMGT germline references. Any read was removed if the V/J assignment was weak (E-value above 1e-6), the CDR3 was missing, or the read contained stop codons, out-of-frame junctions, or ambiguous translated residues. V3J clonotypes were defined by identical inferred V gene, J gene, and CDR3 amino acid sequence. To compute the percentage overlap between repertoires, the number of shared unique clonotypes was divided by the size of the smaller repertoire. RTK rarefaction, the Chao1 estimator, and Recon v2.1 estimates of unobserved clonotypes were used to assess repertoire richness. Generation probabilities for all TCRbeta clonotypes obtained by the gDNA method from a handful of donors were computed using OLGA. Held by TCRdb, this immuneACCESS table contains in-frame sequences only and omits some clones. Under half of the omission traces to an unresolved V gene where checked; the cause of the rest is unknown. The V and J calls and the clone size are those of that table, but D and trimming were determined from the DNA. This sample lists around 330,000 clones; approximately 79% were detected once. The ten largest clonotypes hold approximately 10% of the sample.

Source material: memory CD4+ T cells sorted from blood. The sample's cell subset or site, from its label and the paper: CD45RA-negative fraction. This sequence was found in a man younger than 40 in good health. This receptor chain uses TRBV7-8 and TRBJ2-1; 13 bases in between match TRBD2. The bases read TGTGCCAGCAGCTTAGCTGTAACTAGCGGGAGGGCCAGGGAGCAGTTCTTC. Its coded protein is CASSLAVTSGRAREQFF.